Sequencing of this TCR beta chain was carried out in a study of T cell repertoires in cytomegalovirus infection. Across the study: The study used recently identified HLA-C-restricted and well-studied HLA-B-restricted CMV epitopes.

Study findings and constraints: Clonotypes of TCR beta that were HLA-C-restricted and CMV-specific dominated the ex vivo response.

TCRdb ran MiXCR on the reads and lists one entry per CDR3 protein. Among about 890,000 distinct CDR3 sequences listed, 31% were seen once. This clonotype has just a few counts. Its antigen remains unidentified. Germline values: CDR1 MNHNY, CDR2 SVGAGI (reference sequence). The CDR3 extends over 11 amino acids. The germline V and J ends were trimmed by 6 bases and 7 bases, with 9 bases remaining between them. This sample comprised cultured CD8+ T cells from PBMCs, obtained from culture after CMV antigen stimulation. The clonotype originates from a human donor in good health (CMV status not recorded). Some clones in this sample may be carry-over from other donors' samples. The chain recombines TRBV6-6 with TRBJ2-5; D might be TRBD2 (5 bases). This CDR3 is CASSPAGTQYF. The CDR3 nucleotides read TGTGCCAGCAGCCCTGCGGGGACCCAGTACTTC.